What follows are 32 T cell receptor beta chains derived from one specimen sequenced in a study of T cells in Graves' hyperthyroidism and ophthalmopathy. Template material for amplifying TCR beta CDR3 regions consisted of RNA transcripts. Carried out on the TCR CDR3, a first-round RT-PCR used the HTBI primer set. TCRdb itself ran the multiplex PCR reads through MiXCR, one entry per CDR3 protein. The table includes 300,000 to 450,000 distinct CDR3 sequences, approximately 15% detected once. The sequenced material came from blood. The receptors derive from a woman aged 60 to 75 with Graves' hyperthyroidism.

This clonotype has ten or more counts. A junction end diverges from the germline sequence, so it may reflect a read error. The chain couples TRBV2 to TRBJ2-7, with a weak D call TRBD1 (6 bases). The CDR3 loop spans 14 amino acids. The germline V gene encodes CDR1 SNHLY and CDR2 FYNNEI. The CDR3 loop is CRSSRDTETYEQYF. CDR3 nucleotide sequence: TGCCGGAGCAGTAGGGACACAGAAACCTACGAGCAGTACTTC.

This clonotype was counted ten times or more. Here the CDR3 DNA reads TGCGCCAGCAGCTGGAGACTAGCGGCACCCTACAATGAGCAGTTCTTC. This gives the protein CASSWRLAAPYNEQFF. The gene calls are TRBV5-1 and TRBJ2-1; 9 bases align to TRBD2. The CDR3 has 16 residues. The germline CDR1 and CDR2 sequences are SGHRS and YFSETQ. V lost 3 bases and J lost 2; bases outside the gene matches: 6.

This clonotype was seen many times. This chain uses TRBV10-3 with TRBJ2-7, with D uncertain. Germline CDR1 and CDR2: ENHRY and SYGVKD. The ends were cut back, 1 base at V and 1 base at J, with 11 bases in the middle. This CDR3 region has 15 residues. The CDR3 nucleotides read TGTGCCATCAGTGAGTATCCAGTCAAATCCTACGAGCAGTACTTC. This sequence encodes CAISEYPVKSYEQYF.

The gene calls are TRBV27 and TRBJ2-3; 12 nucleotides line up with TRBD2. Trimming cost V 4 bases and J 2 bases; bases outside gene matches: 4. This CDR3 region has 16 residues. CDR1 is MNHEY and CDR2 is SMNVEV in the germline V gene (reference sequence). This CDR3 reads CASSSRTSGNTDTQYF. Here the CDR3 DNA reads TGTGCCAGCAGTTCACGGACTAGCGGGAACACAGATACGCAGTATTTT.

Many counts were recorded for this clonotype. The chain is built from TRBV3-1 and TRBJ1-3, with no clear D. V lost 5 bases and J lost 2, with 10 bases in between. Germline values: CDR1 LGHDT, CDR2 YNNKEL (reference sequence). The CDR3 is made up of 14 amino acids. The CDR3 nucleotides are TGTGCCAGCAGCTTGGACTTACCTGGAAACACCATATATTTT. Translation: CASSLDLPGNTIYF.

This clonotype has ten or more counts. The rearrangement uses TRBV27 and TRBJ2-1, with 7 bases that match TRBD2. V shed 3 bases and J 7 bases; nucleotides not matched to a gene: 9. The CDR3 spans 15 residues. The germline V gene encodes CDR1 MNHEY and CDR2 SMNVEV (reference sequence). The chain's CDR3 is CASSFEAGRQNEQFF. Here the CDR3 DNA reads TGTGCCAGCAGTTTCGAAGCGGGGAGGCAGAATGAGCAGTTCTTC.

This clonotype occurred a few times. The rearrangement uses TRBV28 and TRBJ2-7, with D hard to call. Trimming left V 8 bases short and J 5 bases short, with 13 bases between. The CDR3 runs to 12 residues. Germline V gives CDR1 MDHEN, CDR2 SYDVKM. The CDR3 nucleotides read TGTGCCAGCTGGGGAAGGCCCCACGAGCAGTACTTC. Protein: CASWGRPHEQYF.

At least ten counts were recorded for this clonotype. The chain carries TRBV3-1 and TRBJ2-2; 13 nucleotides agree with TRBD2. Germline values: CDR1 LGHDT, CDR2 YNNKEL (reference sequence). V gave up 5 bases and J gave up 3 bases; unmatched junction bases: 6. The CDR3 consists of 17 residues. The CDR3 sequence: CASSRTSGSWDTGELFF. CDR3 nucleotides: TGTGCCAGCAGCAGGACTAGCGGGAGTTGGGACACCGGGGAGCTGTTTTTT.

This clonotype was detected a few times. V is TRBV18 and J is TRBJ1-1, with D perhaps matching TRBD1 (5 bases). Trimming shortened V by 6 bases and J by 6 bases, and 26 bases separated the two germline ends. The CDR3 runs to 17 residues. CDR1 and CDR2 from the germline V gene are KGHSH and LQKENI. The CDR3 sequence is CASSPGQGAFNKAEAFF. The CDR3 region has the DNA TGTGCCAGCTCCCCCGGGCAGGGAGCTTTCAATAAGGCTGAAGCTTTCTTT.

In this sample, this clonotype turned up many times. The chain uses TRBV5-1 and TRBJ2-7; 7 nucleotides agree with TRBD2. V lost 4 bases, J lost 1 base, and 11 bases stayed unmatched. The CDR3 is 16 amino acids. Germline CDR1 SGHRS, CDR2 YFSETQ. CDR3 nucleotides: TGCGCCAGCAGCGTAAGCGGGGCCGCTACTTCCTACGAGCAGTACTTC. Protein product: CASSVSGAATSYEQYF.

This clonotype has at least ten counts. This sequence joins TRBV2 and TRBJ2-1; TRBD1 matches at 8 bases. Germline V gives CDR1 SNHLY, CDR2 FYNNEI. The CDR3 runs to 15 residues. The V gene end was trimmed by 4 bases and the J gene end by 4 bases; junction bases not matched to a gene: 6. The CDR3 here is CASSGTGPFYNEQFF. The CDR3 DNA is TGTGCCAGCAGTGGGACAGGGCCTTTTTACAATGAGCAGTTCTTC.

This clonotype was seen only a few times. This rearrangement joins TRBV25-1 to TRBJ2-1, with 7 bases aligning to TRBD1. J was trimmed by 4 bases and V by 1 base; bases with no gene match: 7. The germline V gene has CDR1 MGHDK and CDR2 SYGVNS. CDR3 size: 16 residues. Here the CDR3 reads CASSESGQRRYNEQFF. The CDR3 DNA reads TGTGCCAGCAGTGAATCGGGACAGAGAAGGTACAATGAGCAGTTCTTC.

The V and J genes are TRBV5-1 and TRBJ1-3, with D perhaps TRBD1 (5 bases). CDR1 SGHRS and CDR2 YFSETQ come from the germline V gene. Trimming shortened V by 2 bases and J by 0 bases, and 15 bases separated the two germline ends. The CDR3 contains 17 residues. CDR3 residues: CASSLLDLGTSGNTIYF. CDR3 nucleotides: TGCGCCAGCAGCTTACTGGATTTAGGGACCTCTGGAAACACCATATATTTT.

The sample holds many counts of this clonotype. This chain connects TRBV20-1 to TRBJ2-1, with unresolved D. This CDR3 spans 13 amino acids. Trimming left V 3 bases short and J 3 bases short, with 9 bases between. Germline CDR1 is DFQATT and CDR2 is SNEGSKA (reference sequence). The CDR3 DNA is TGCAGTGCTAGGGGCGTAGGCTACAATGAGCAGTTCTTC. Protein product: CSARGVGYNEQFF.

The J gene is TRBJ2-5, the V gene TRBV18; maybe TRBD2 (6 bases). V was shortened by 2 bases and J by 5 bases, with 12 bases between the two germline ends. This CDR3 is 14 amino acids long. Germline V gene lookup returns CDR1 KGHSH and CDR2 LQKENI. The CDR3 DNA reads TGTGCCAGCTCACCAACTAGCTCGTTTGAGACCCAGTACTTC. It translates to CASSPTSSFETQYF.

This clonotype has ten or more counts. V and J are TRBV5-1 and TRBJ1-2; TRBD1 might be the D (5 bases). V was cut by 4 bases and J by 8 bases, with 21 bases left in between. The germline V gene has CDR1 SGHRS and CDR2 YFSETQ. This CDR3 is built from 15 residues. DNA for the CDR3: TGCGCCAGCAGCCGGACAACGACTGGGGTGGAGGGCTACACCTTC. Its translation: CASSRTTTGVEGYTF.

The genes are TRBV3-1 and TRBJ2-7; tentative D call: TRBD2 (5 bases). The CDR3 has 12 residues. Trimming took off 0 bases at V and 7 bases at J, with 7 bases between the two ends. Germline CDR1 is LGHDT and CDR2 is YNNKEL (reference sequence). DNA for the CDR3: TGTGCCAGCAGCCAAGAACCGGGAGAGCAGTACTTC. This codes for CASSQEPGEQYF.

Only a few counts were recorded for this clonotype. The chain employs TRBV19 and TRBJ2-3; TRBD2 aligns across 13 bases. Germline V gene sequence: CDR1 LNHDA, CDR2 SQIVND (reference sequence). The J segment lost 1 base and the V segment lost 5 bases, leaving 6 bases of the junction unmatched. The CDR3 has 17 residues. Written as DNA, the CDR3 is TGTGCCAGTAGTCAAGGGGGACTAGCGGGGCGCACAGATACGCAGTATTTT. It encodes CASSQGGLAGRTDTQYF.

There are a few counts of this clonotype. CDR3 coding DNA: TGTGCCAGCAGCCCCTCCGGAGGGGTGAGGACCCAGTACTTC. Encoded protein: CASSPSGGVRTQYF. The V call is TRBV2, the J call TRBJ2-5; maybe TRBD2 (6 bases). Trimming pared 6 bases from V and 7 bases from J, leaving 18 bases between. Germline values: CDR1 SNHLY, CDR2 FYNNEI. The length of the CDR3 is 14 residues.

This clonotype showed up many times. This chain joins TRBV11-3 and TRBJ2-1, with 8 bases lining up with TRBD2. This CDR3 is 15 amino acids long. Trimming took 5 bases from V and 5 from J; bases not matched to a gene: 8. The germline CDR1 and CDR2 sequences are SGHNT and YENEEA. The CDR3 DNA reads TGTGCCAGCAGCGGACGGGGGGGCTTTGACAATGAGCAGTTCTTC. It encodes CASSGRGGFDNEQFF. The full variable domain, with the rest looked up from reference TRBV11-3 and TRBJ2-1, is EAGVVQSPRYKIIEKKQPVAFWCNPISGHNTLYWYLQNLGQGPELLIRYENEEAVDDSQLPKDRFSAERLKGVDSTLKIQPAELGDSAVYLCASSGRGGFDNEQFFGPGTRLTVL.

Ten or more counts support this clonotype. V is TRBV19 and J is TRBJ2-1, with 9 bases lining up with TRBD2. Germline V gives CDR1 LNHDA, CDR2 SQIVND (reference sequence). The CDR3 consists of 17 residues. The V segment lost 1 base and the J segment 0 bases; nucleotides outside the gene matches: 4. This CDR3 is CASSIGISGSSYNEQFF. The CDR3 DNA follows: TGTGCCAGTAGTATAGGGATTAGCGGGAGCTCCTACAATGAGCAGTTCTTC. Full variable domain (remainder filled in from reference TRBV19 and TRBJ2-1): DGGITQSPKYLFRKEGQNVTLSCEQNLNHDAMYWYRQDPGQGLRLIYYSQIVNDFQKGDIAEGYSVSREKKESFPLTVTSAQKNPTAFYLCASSIGISGSSYNEQFFGPGTRLTVL.

J is TRBJ2-3 and V is TRBV28, with D tentatively TRBD2 (5 bases). Trimming stripped 6 bases from V and 1 base from J, with 17 bases between. The CDR3 length is 16 residues. Germline V gene sequence: CDR1 MDHEN, CDR2 SYDVKM. In nucleotides, the CDR3 is TGTGCCAGCAGCCCCCCAGTGGGAGTCCGCACAGATACGCAGTATTTT. This codes for CASSPPVGVRTDTQYF.

Comments on this clonotype: A much larger clone lies a single base off, so this may be a read error. The chain uses TRBV11-2 and TRBJ1-1; D is possibly TRBD1 (6 bases). The CDR3 sequence is 17 residues long. Trimming removed 4 bases from V and 1 base from J, with 19 bases in between. Germline lookup yields CDR1 SGHAT and CDR2 FQNNGV. This CDR3 reads CASSSGIGGASNTEAFF. CDR3 nucleotide sequence: TGTGCCAGCAGCTCGGGAATTGGGGGGGCTTCGAACACTGAAGCTTTCTTT.

This clonotype was recorded many times. V is TRBV5-1 and J is TRBJ1-1; TRBD1 aligns across 7 bases. After removal of 4 bases from V and 4 bases from J, the junction contained 7 bases not matched to a gene. Per germline, CDR1 SGHRS and CDR2 YFSETQ. This CDR3 region has 14 residues. The CDR3 DNA follows: TGCGCCAGCAGCCCGAACAGGGGATTCACTGAAGCTTTCTTT. Its protein is CASSPNRGFTEAFF.

At least ten counts were recorded for this clonotype. V is TRBV5-8 and J is TRBJ1-2; maybe TRBD1 (5 bases). The germline V gene has CDR1 SGHTS and CDR2 YDEGEE. This CDR3 has 15 amino acids. Trimming left V 1 base short and J 3 bases short, with 13 bases between. The CDR3 nucleotides read TGTGCCAGCAGCTTGACCCGGGTCAGGGACTATGGCTACACCTTC. As protein: CASSLTRVRDYGYTF.

The chain has TRBV5-1 and TRBJ1-1; D gene ambiguous. Trimming pared 0 bases from V and 1 base from J, leaving 13 bases between. The CDR3 contains 16 residues. Germline values: CDR1 SGHRS, CDR2 YFSETQ. Here the CDR3 DNA reads TGCGCCAGCAGCTTGGAGCTGTTAACCAGGAACACTGAAGCTTTCTTT. Translated: CASSLELLTRNTEAFF.

This chain uses TRBV19 with TRBJ2-1, with D perhaps TRBD2 (5 bases). Germline V CDR1 and CDR2: LNHDA, SQIVND (reference sequence). V lost 10 bases and J 4 bases, leaving 8 bases between the germline ends. The CDR3 has 11 amino acids. The DNA for the CDR3 is TGTGCCACCGGGGAGTACAATGAGCAGTTCTTC. It encodes CATGEYNEQFF.

This clonotype has at least ten counts. This rearrangement joins TRBV12-3 or TRBV12-4 to TRBJ2-5; tentatively, D is TRBD2 (5 bases). The CDR3 sequence is 15 residues long. With 0 bases removed from V and 5 bases from J, the gap between germline ends came to 13 bases. The CDR3 is CASSLAEGLLETQYF. The CDR3 nucleotides read TGTGCCAGCAGTTTAGCTGAGGGTCTTTTGGAGACCCAGTACTTC.

Of note for this clonotype: This clone may be a read error of a much larger clone one base away. Here the CDR3 DNA reads TGTGCCAGCAGTTCTGCCAACCCTATCGATACGCAGTGTTTT. Translation: CASSSANPIDTQCF. The V call is TRBV2, the J call TRBJ2-3; D remains ambiguous. The CDR3 spans 14 residues. Germline values: CDR1 SNHLY, CDR2 FYNNEI.

This clonotype was observed a few times. This chain uses TRBV10-3 with TRBJ2-5; a weak D match, TRBD1 (5 bases). Trimming took off 6 bases at V and 0 bases at J, with 11 bases between the two ends. Germline V lookup: CDR1 ENHRY, CDR2 SYGVKD. This CDR3 is 14 amino acids long. The CDR3 loop is CAISPKGYQETQYF. The CDR3 coding sequence is TGTGCCATCAGCCCGAAGGGGTACCAAGAGACCCAGTACTTC.

This clonotype was counted many times. This chain connects TRBV10-3 to TRBJ2-7; 14 bases map to TRBD2. The germline CDR1 and CDR2 sequences are ENHRY and SYGVKD. The CDR3 spans 17 residues. With V trimmed by 0 bases and J by 3 bases, 4 bases remained unmatched. The CDR3 nucleotides are TGTGCCATCAGTGAGTCACGACTAGCGGGAGGGCACTACGAGCAGTACTTC. This encodes CAISESRLAGGHYEQYF.

Ten or more counts support this clonotype. This chain links TRBV28 with TRBJ2-5; TRBD2 might be the D (6 bases). CDR1 and CDR2 from the germline V gene are MDHEN and SYDVKM. The V gene lost 3 bases and the J gene lost 2 bases, with 10 bases spanning the gap. The CDR3 extends over 14 amino acids. Written as DNA, the CDR3 is TGTGCCAGCAGTTTCCGGGGGAGACAAGAGACCCAGTACTTC. Residues: CASSFRGRQETQYF.